The clone carrying this T cell receptor beta chain was found a few times. The antigen remains undetermined. The sample belongs to a study of cytomegalovirus exposure and HLA in healthy donors. General study results and limits: Most of the TCR beta V segments (in an earlier analysis) were productive either about 90% or about 30% of the time. The authors later found most CMV-associated TCR beta chains appeared HLA-restricted. Roughly even sequencing depth across donors was the assumption behind the presence/absence analyses. Later analysis associated a missense DCLRE1C variant with TCR beta V- and J-gene trimming.

The PCR had 60 Vbeta and 13 Jbeta primers. This table comes from immunoSEQ multiplex PCR, and its TCRdb copy is limited to in-frame clones, with some not included. Here the sample spans over 80,000 clones, approximately 71% being singletons. CDR1 is SGDLS, CDR2 YYNGEE, per germline. The CDR3 has 16 amino acids. V lost 0 bases, J lost 3 bases, and 16 bases lay in between. V is TRBV9 and J is TRBJ2-7; D perhaps matches TRBD2 (6 bases). The source is a woman aged 18-29 years in good health and CMV-seropositive. The sequenced sample was PBMCs. The DNA of the CDR3 is TGTGCCAGCAGCGTAGACGATCGGGAGCCTTACTACGAGCAGTACTTC. It encodes CASSVDDREPYYEQYF.